The T cell receptor (beta chain) described here comes from a study of blood T cells in healthy people across ages. Primed by a sample-barcoded 5' primer and a J-beta primer mix, a second PCR proceeded for 7 to 11 cycles. TCRdb called the 5' RACE reads again in MiXCR, with one record for every CDR3 protein. This sample carries about 1,500,000 distinct CDR3 sequences, over 25% of them seen once, and the ten largest clones take roughly 8%. The germline V gene has CDR1 DFQATT and CDR2 SNEGSKA (reference sequence). CDR3 length: 16 amino acids. V gave up 6 bases and J gave up 7 bases; unmatched junction bases: 18. Every participating donor contributed 8 to 10 milliliters of peripheral blood through a draw. Each sample yielded at least 6 million isolated PBMCs.

The sequencing sample was made of blood. V gene TRBV20-1 combines with J gene TRBJ2-1, with 7 bases fitting TRBD2. This clonotype was sampled from a woman under 40 in good health. CDR3 coding DNA: TGCAGTGCCGGTGGAGAAGGGCGGGAGAACCTGAATGAGCAGTTCTTC. As protein: CSAGGEGRENLNEQFF.